This T cell receptor (beta chain) was profiled in a study of cytomegalovirus exposure and HLA in healthy donors (dated by TCRdb to 2017 to 2019). Context from the whole study: In an earlier analysis of some 550 of the donors, approximately 300 Gb of sequence data and 95 million to 130 million unique TCR beta sequences from approximately 180 million T cells were reported. An early release covering about 600 HLA-typed donors comprised about 290 gigabases of sequencing data and around 80 million unique TCR sequences. The genetic ancestry cluster associated with self-reported Caucasian donors included around four fifths of the roughly 380 genotyped donors. The study aimed to test whether signatures of past pathogen exposure could be identified by cataloging public T cell receptors. The study used immunosequencing to profile the T cell repertoires of approximately 640 subjects and linked those repertoires to cytomegalovirus serostatus. A separate validation cohort of more than 100 different subjects was used in addition to the roughly 700-subject first cohort. To predict cytomegalovirus infection status, the study brought together high-throughput TCR immunosequencing, statistical association of individual TCRs with disease status, and machine learning. A later analysis re-analyzed previously published TCR beta repertoires from 666 donors and added high-resolution HLA genotyping to study TCR occurrence patterns. In the later analysis, no new phenotypic data were used to find candidate immune exposures; instead, reliance was placed on TCR beta sequences and their occurrence across donors. An earlier analysis of roughly 600 of the donors used high-throughput TCR beta sequencing to judge whether each TCR beta V gene segment behaved as functional or pseudogenic. Alongside the repertoire data, information on donor age, sex, ethnicity and CMV serostatus was compiled. Genome-wide SNP genotypes for about 65% of the roughly 670 donors were used in a later genetic analysis, which treated that subset as a discovery cohort. All discovery cohort repertoires had been generated on a single sequencing platform. Both class I and class II loci were covered by HLA typing, at four-digit resolution. Typing coverage varied by locus: 629-630 donors for A, B, C, DRB1 and DQB1; about 520 for DQA1; approximately 610 for DPA1; roughly 470 for DPB1. Several DR-DQ haplotypes were handled as single units for association and clustering because linkage in the cohort was strong. Among some 400 genotyped donors of the cohort, an average of about 220,000 unique TCR beta nucleotide sequences was sequenced per donor, of which about 19% were non-productive.

As for this clone: Which antigen it targets is not known.

In total, approximately 690 healthy bone marrow donors made up the cohort. All cohort members were sampled while nominally healthy, although unrecorded immune exposures were likely present. The donor tested CMV seropositive, placing the donor among the 250 to 300 seropositive members of the cohort. Each donor provided a peripheral blood sample, and peripheral blood mononuclear cells were used for TCR beta sequencing. Genomic DNA extraction from the blood cell samples was performed with the Qiagen DNeasy Blood Extraction Kit. Paper-wide results and their limitations: Most TCR sequences were seen in very few donors, while some public TCRs were found in many individuals. The only immune exposure information available for the cohort was CMV serostatus. Correlated functional status among segregating V segments might be attributable to linkage disequilibrium, but an unknown experimental factor could not be ruled out. When HLA alleles, especially DR and DQ, strongly co-occurred, attributing TCR associations to individual alleles was difficult. The study listed around 160 TCR beta chains as associated with cytomegalovirus. Cytomegalovirus status was reported to be diagnosed by the classifier with high specificity and sensitivity in both the original and validation cohorts. A further reported finding was that TCR beta sequences accurately predicted the HLA-A and HLA-B alleles for most subjects in the first cohort. A cluster of highly shared sequence variants was judged likely to be a technical artifact of the sequencing pipeline. A later analysis associated 16,951 TCR beta sequences with specific HLA alleles at a false discovery rate of 0.05. Because the 87-base-pair reads could not distinguish some IMGT-functional V segments, including TRBV6-2 and TRBV6-3, those segments were excluded. HLA typing was unavailable for some donors at each locus, so association tests used only the typed subset. An earlier analysis of around 600 of the donors showed that most TCR beta V segments appeared in productive rearrangements either about 90% or about 30% of the time, which broadly matched IMGT annotations. According to the authors, the approach could potentially be generalized to other disease states and immunological phenotypes. Compared with equally common non-associated chains, HLA-associated TCR beta chains in a later analysis were more clonally expanded and had lower generation probabilities. In a later analysis, most CMV-associated TCR beta chains were found to appear HLA-restricted, with HLA associations seemingly driven largely by CMV exposure. In a later analysis, the rate of TCR association differed among HLA loci, with DRB1 alleles having the most associated TCRs and HLA-C alleles having the fewest. Because counts were too low, around 17 rarely observed V segments, including chromosome 9 orphons, were left out of the earlier analysis of 587 of the donors. An association between a missense DCLRE1C variant and V-gene and J-gene trimming of TCR beta chains was found in a later genetic analysis and replicated in an independent cohort. The cohort was sequenced for TCR beta chains only, and without alpha or paired-chain data the features that could be detected were limited. Three of the identified cytomegalovirus-associated TCR beta chains were confirmed in vitro to be specific for cytomegalovirus antigens. Sequencing depth was assumed to be roughly uniform across donors in the presence/absence analyses, though that assumption may not hold. A later analysis reported that several top co-occurrence clusters appeared linked to parvovirus B19, influenza, CMV and Epstein-Barr virus. A later genetic analysis reported fewer N-insertions in productive TCRs among donors in an Asian-associated ancestry cluster than the roughly 670-donor mean.

V lost 4 bases and J lost 7 bases, and the count of bases not matched to a germline gene is 7. The germline V gene provides CDR1 WSHSY and CDR2 SAAADI. CDR3 length: 16 amino acids, cysteine to phenylalanine. Only CDR3 DNA is held: 48 bases, read in frame from base 1. Library preparation used the immunoSEQ multiplex PCR assay. For the multiplex PCR, a mixture combining 60 forward primers for TCR Vbeta segments and 13 reverse primers for TCR Jbeta segments was used. Amplification of the CDR3 region of rearranged TCR beta genes was performed with a multiplex PCR assay on genomic DNA. On the Illumina HiSeq System, the amplified TCR beta libraries were sequenced as 87-base-pair reads. The authors' pipeline ran thus. A later analysis counted 65 million to 90 million unique TCR beta chains across the 550 to 700 repertoires, and some 12 million of these chains were shared by at least two donors. Raw reads were error-corrected and collapsed into unique sequences with a nearest-neighbor algorithm that merged closely related sequences to remove PCR and sequencing errors. To assign V, D and J gene segments, CDR3 sequences were aligned to IMGT reference sequences. For a sequence to be retained, a match of at least six nucleotides to both a V gene segment and a J gene segment was required. Rearrangements were called productive when the CDR3 lacked stop codons and stayed in frame with V and J; all others were non-productive. CDR3 was defined according to IMGT convention as the region running from the second conserved V-encoded cysteine to the conserved J-encoded phenylalanine. The earlier analysis of a few hundred of the donors excluded any sequence lacking an unambiguous match to a single V gene segment. In an earlier analysis of 587 of the donors, V segments were called functional above 56.7% productive rearrangements and were called segregating when the between-donor standard deviation exceeded 5%. To diagnose cytomegalovirus status from the catalog of TCR beta chain sequences, a statistical classification framework was built. In a later analysis, TCR nucleotide sequences were compared against IMGT/GENE-DB human TR gene sequences so that V and J genes could be assigned. A later analysis assigned CDR3 sequences and most-parsimonious VDJ recombination scenarios with the TCRdist pipeline. In a later analysis, each TCR beta chain was defined by its CDR3 amino acid sequence together with its V-gene family, and reads without a unique V-gene family were excluded. To address suspected cross-contamination and a sequencing artifact, a later analysis removed approximately 600 highly shared, low-generation-probability nucleotide sequences. For each public chain, a later analysis derived a clonal expansion index from normalized ranks of inferred template counts within each repertoire. A later analysis computed generation probabilities with a VDJ recombination model fitted to out-of-frame rearrangements, and checked the results against IGoR. In a later analysis, hypergeometric tests were used to score TCR-TCR, TCR-HLA and TCR-CMV co-occurrence, with a repertoire-size bias correction applied to TCR pairs. To estimate false discovery rates, a later analysis permuted the HLA or CMV assignments 20 times. A later analysis grouped co-occurring TCRs with DBSCAN, adding TCRdist sequence similarity when clustering within HLA-allele-positive subsets. Co-occurrence clustering excluded repertoires with fewer than 30,000 or more than 120,000 public chains, plus five with anomalous nucleotide sharing. TCRdb carries this immuneACCESS record with in-frame sequences only. Its versions omit some clonotypes, under half of them owing to an unresolved V gene in the studies checked, with the rest unexplained. V, J and clone size are taken as reported in that table, and D and trimming were inferred from the DNA itself. In this sample's table one finds 200,000 to 250,000 clones. The top ten constitute roughly 0.98% of the sample.

Sample: PBMCs. The chain joins TRBV10-2 to TRBJ2-1; the junction holds 13 bases that match TRBD2. This clonotype originated in a woman aged 25 to 39 in good health and CMV-seropositive. The DNA is TGCGCCAGCAGTGTCCTCGGACTAGCGGGAGATAATGAGCAGTTCTTC. Its protein reads: CASSVLGLAGDNEQFF.